The clone carrying this T cell receptor beta chain was counted a few times. This specimen comes from a study of blood T cell repertoires in COVID-19. At the level of the study: Sites across the United States, Italy and Spain contributed samples from acute and convalescent COVID-19. T cells, B-cell-depleted T cells, or PBMCs supplied cDNA or gDNA.

In the authors' methods: The assay estimated nucleated cells by amplifying reference gene primers. Some clones are missing from TCRdb's copy, which holds only in-frame ones; the method was immunoSEQ multiplex PCR. Clone size and the V and J calls come from that table; the DNA yielded D and trimming. Here the sample spans almost 35,000 clones, 60% to 80% being singletons. The CDR3 contains 15 residues. The germline V gene has CDR1 SEHNR and CDR2 FQNEAQ (reference sequence). V was clipped by 5 bases and J by 2 bases, with 15 bases between them. This TCR derives from an elderly man with acute or convalescent COVID-19. This sequence joins TRBV7-9 and TRBJ1-2, with a tentative D call TRBD1 (6 bases). The sample consisted of peripheral blood. The CDR3: CASSRGGGVNYGYTF. The CDR3 DNA is TGTGCCAGCAGCCGAGGGGGAGGGGTGAACTATGGCTACACCTTC.